Many counts were recorded for the clone carrying this T cell receptor beta chain. What it binds is unknown. Its ends do not fully match the called genes, so a read error is possible. These data are taken from a study of CD8 T cells in ankylosing spondylitis. Whole-study results and caveats: Fewer than ten highly homologous variants made up a TCR beta motif that seemed to typify ankylosing spondylitis blood. CD8+ by phenotype, disease-linked clones were relatively rare in peripheral blood.

For TCR beta, libraries came from quantitative 5'-RACE with molecular barcodes. TCRdb recomputed calls from the 5' RACE reads with MiXCR, one row per CDR3 protein. Of just over 300,000 distinct CDR3 sequences in the sample, less than 25% were seen once. The TCR comes from a female donor with ankylosing spondylitis or in good health (not recorded which). Sequenced material: blood, either unsorted or a sorted T cell fraction (not recorded which).

Here the CDR3 reads CATLDHYKQYF. The DNA for the CDR3 is TGTGCCACCCTGGACCACTACAAGCAGTACTTC. V gene TRBV24-1 combines with J gene TRBJ2-7; unclear D gene. The CDR3 extends over 11 amino acids. Germline loops: CDR1 KGHDR, CDR2 SFDVKD.